Listed below are T cell receptor beta chains from one sample, sequenced in a study of CD8 T cells in Susac syndrome. MiXCR, run by TCRdb on the immunoSEQ multiplex PCR reads, gives a single entry per CDR3 protein. Among tens of thousands of distinct CDR3 sequences, roughly 91% were seen once, and the ten largest hold roughly 0.5%. Specimen: CD4+ T cells from PBMCs. Every receptor here comes from a human donor with Susac syndrome. The CDR3 runs from the conserved cysteine through the conserved F or W. The order of the fields is J gene, clone size, D gene, V gene, CDR3 protein, CDR3 DNA. The D gene is left open where the match is weak. Size values are once, few and many counts, or a class for expanded clones, and some rows have none.

TRBJ2-1 . TRBD2 TRBV7-2 CASSAGSGSRNEQFF TGTGCCAGCAGCGCCGGTAGCGGGAGTCGTAATGAGCAGTTCTTC
TRBJ2-3 . TRBD1 TRBV6-6 CASSYAGTGNIDTQYF TGTGCCAGCAGCTACGCCGGGACAGGGAATATAGATACGCAGTATTTT
TRBJ2-1 once . TRBV11-2 CASSPLRYNEQFF TGTGCCAGCAGCCCACTGCGATACAATGAGCAGTTCTTC
TRBJ2-7 . . TRBV7-9 CASSSVGSYEQYF TGTGCCAGCAGCTCCGTGGGCTCCTACGAGCAGTACTTC
TRBJ2-3 . . TRBV5-1 CASTRWESADTQYF TGCGCCAGCACTCGGTGGGAGTCAGCAGATACGCAGTATTTT
TRBJ2-5 . . TRBV7-7 CASSLGVAGKGETQYF TGTGCCAGCAGCTTAGGTGTTGCGGGAAAGGGAGAGACCCAGTACTTC
TRBJ2-1 once TRBD2 TRBV7-3 CASSPSGRTYNEQFF TGTGCCAGCAGCCCTAGCGGGAGGACCTACAATGAGCAGTTCTTC
TRBJ2-7 . . TRBV4-3 CASSQAPTSYEQYF TGCGCCAGCAGCCAAGCGCCAACCTCCTACGAGCAGTACTTC
TRBJ2-7 once . TRBV5-4 CASSSDTLSYEQYF TGTGCCAGCAGCTCGGACACCTTATCCTACGAGCAGTACTTC
TRBJ1-6 . . TRBV18 CASSSTGPQGSLHF TGTGCCAGCTCATCAACGGGGCCCCAGGGATCCCTCCACTTT
TRBJ2-3 . TRBD1 TRBV5-1 CASSPRTGDTDTQYF TGCGCCAGCAGCCCCAGGACAGGGGACACAGATACGCAGTATTTT
TRBJ2-3 . TRBD2 TRBV11-2 CASSLDGRGDTQYF TGTGCCAGCAGCTTAGATGGGAGGGGAGATACGCAGTATTTT
TRBJ1-4 once . TRBV18 CASSHGTLNEKLFF TGTGCCAGCTCACACGGGACACTTAATGAAAAACTGTTTTTT
TRBJ1-1 . . TRBV6-5 CASSAQGGKYTEAFF TGTGCCAGCAGCGCCCAAGGGGGAAAGTACACTGAAGCTTTCTTT
TRBJ1-5 . . TRBV20-1 CSARRSNQPQHF TGCAGTGCTAGACGGTCCAATCAGCCCCAGCATTTT
TRBJ2-1 few TRBD1 TRBV6-2/TRBV6-3 CASRKQGENNEQFF TGTGCCAGCAGAAAACAGGGGGAGAACAATGAGCAGTTCTTC
TRBJ2-3 . TRBD2 TRBV12-3/TRBV12-4 CASSLGGASTDTQYF TGTGCCAGCAGTTTGGGAGGGGCTAGCACAGATACGCAGTATTTT
TRBJ2-5 . . TRBV21-1 CASSKKGHRREETQYF TGTGCCAGCAGCAAAAAGGGGCACCGGAGGGAGGAGACCCAGTACTTC
TRBJ2-6 . . TRBV4-2 CASSHEGGTGANVLTF TGTGCCAGCAGCCACGAAGGGGGAACTGGGGCCAACGTCCTGACTTTC
TRBJ1-3 . TRBD1 TRBV5-1 CASSLEQGAGNTIYF TGCGCCAGCAGCTTGGAACAGGGGGCTGGAAACACCATATATTTT
TRBJ2-1 . . TRBV6-5 CASRILADNEQFF TGTGCCAGCAGAATTTTAGCGGACAATGAGCAGTTCTTC
TRBJ2-5 . . TRBV20-1 CSARDLGLQETQYF TGCAGTGCTAGAGATCTGGGGCTCCAAGAGACCCAGTACTTC
TRBJ1-1 . TRBD1 TRBV20-1 CSASRTGGLPNTEAFF TGCAGTGCTTCTAGGACAGGTGGGCTGCCGAACACTGAAGCTTTCTTT
TRBJ2-1 . . TRBV28 CASQDDPRANEQFF TGTGCCAGCCAAGACGACCCCAGGGCCAATGAGCAGTTCTTC
TRBJ2-5 . TRBD2 TRBV20-1 CSARLAGLGETQYF TGCAGTGCTAGACTAGCGGGGCTCGGCGAGACCCAGTACTTC
TRBJ2-6 once . TRBV12-3/TRBV12-4 CASSLNRDSGANVLTF TGTGCCAGCAGTTTAAATAGGGACTCTGGGGCCAACGTCCTGACTTTC
TRBJ2-1 once TRBD1 TRBV29-1 CSVGTGGQRYNEQFF TGCAGCGTCGGGACAGGGGGGCAGCGCTACAATGAGCAGTTCTTC
TRBJ2-3 once TRBD2 TRBV29-1 CSVSKLAGATDTQYF TGCAGCGTTTCCAAACTAGCGGGGGCCACAGATACGCAGTATTTT
TRBJ1-1 . . TRBV7-2 CASSLALGTEAFF TGTGCCAGCAGCTTAGCGCTGGGCACTGAAGCTTTCTTT
TRBJ1-5 once . TRBV20-1 CSARDLTSNQPQHF TGCAGTGCTAGAGATCTGACGAGCAATCAGCCCCAGCATTTT
TRBJ1-1 . . TRBV21-1 CASSKAWRGTNTEAFF TGTGCCAGCAGCAAAGCATGGCGGGGGACGAACACTGAAGCTTTCTTT
TRBJ2-1 . TRBD2 TRBV6-2/TRBV6-3 CASSYREGLAGARGGQFF TGTGCCAGCAGTTACAGGGAGGGACTAGCGGGAGCACGCGGGGGGCAGTTCTTC
TRBJ1-5 . . TRBV28 CASSGLNQPQHF TGTGCCAGCAGCGGACTCAATCAGCCCCAGCATTTT
TRBJ1-2 . . TRBV29-1 CSVEPGVGYGYTF TGCAGCGTTGAGCCAGGGGTGGGCTATGGCTACACCTTC
TRBJ2-3 . TRBD1 TRBV5-1 CASSFGQGASTDTQYF TGCGCCAGCAGCTTCGGACAGGGGGCTAGCACAGATACGCAGTATTTT
TRBJ2-6 . . TRBV11-2 CASSLRMDSGANVLTF TGTGCCAGCAGCTTAAGGATGGACTCTGGGGCCAACGTCCTGACTTTC
TRBJ2-1 once TRBD2 TRBV4-1 CASSQELAGVGNEQFF TGCGCCAGCAGCCAAGAACTAGCGGGAGTAGGCAATGAGCAGTTCTTC
TRBJ1-5 . . TRBV12-3/TRBV12-4 CASSLTAKIQPQHF TGTGCCAGCAGTTTAACAGCGAAGATTCAGCCCCAGCATTTT
TRBJ2-7 . TRBD2 TRBV28 CASSLWTSGRSYEQYF TGTGCCAGCAGTTTATGGACTAGCGGGAGGTCCTACGAGCAGTACTTC
TRBJ2-7 . . TRBV5-1 CASTRSSGTLYEQYF TGCGCCAGCACGCGCTCGTCAGGTACCCTCTACGAGCAGTACTTC
TRBJ1-1 few TRBD1 TRBV29-1 CSVEGQMTGVAFF TGCAGCGTTGAAGGCCAAATGACAGGGGTGGCTTTCTTT
TRBJ2-1 . . TRBV20-1 CSARGPLLANEQFF TGCAGTGCTAGAGGACCCTTATTGGCCAATGAGCAGTTCTTC
TRBJ2-7 . . TRBV4-1 CASSQDPRAYEQYF TGCGCCAGCAGCCAAGATCCCCGTGCCTACGAGCAGTACTTC
TRBJ2-1 . TRBD1 TRBV15 CATSRAGQGDSEQFF TGTGCCACCAGCAGAGCCGGTCAGGGGGATAGTGAGCAGTTCTTC
TRBJ1-6 once . TRBV7-8 CASSPTGTQAYNSPLHF TGTGCCAGCAGCCCTACCGGGACCCAGGCCTATAATTCACCCCTCCACTTT
TRBJ1-5 . . TRBV20-1 CSASAGEGNQPQHF TGCAGTGCTAGTGCAGGGGAAGGCAATCAGCCCCAGCATTTT
TRBJ2-5 . . TRBV2 CASSDSGQETQYF TGTGCCAGCAGCGATAGCGGCCAAGAGACCCAGTACTTC
TRBJ2-5 . . TRBV25-1 CASSVRDIETQYF TGTGCCAGCAGCGTGAGAGACATAGAGACCCAGTACTTC